This T cell receptor (beta chain) was obtained from a study of blood T cell repertoires in COVID-19. Clones were sequenced by immunoSEQ multiplex PCR, and TCRdb holds only the in-frame ones, with some missing. The profile shows 130,000 to 150,000 clones, less than 90% of them singletons. V was pared by 5 bases and J by 11 bases, with 15 bases of the junction left unmatched. The CDR3 runs to 15 residues. Germline V gives CDR1 SGHTA, CDR2 FQGNSA. The clonotype comes from a human donor in a cohort sampled during active COVID-19. V usage is TRBV7-2 and J usage is TRBJ2-3, with TRBD1 identical over 8 bases. The material sequenced was peripheral blood. The CDR3 DNA is TGTGCCAGCAGCGAATCCGGGACAGGTCGGCTTGGGCAGTATTTT. Residues: CASSESGTGRLGQYF.